The 22 T cell receptor beta chains given below trace back to one sample, sequenced in a study of metastatic and nonmetastatic thyroid tumors. MiXCR re-clonotyped the PCR reads for TCRdb. Counted here are some 33,000 clones, 7% to 8% occurring once; the ten biggest clones make up 35% to 50%. Patients underwent thyroid surgery, and none had received any treatment before it. The source material was blood. These receptors originate from a female donor with papillary thyroid cancer or a benign thyroid nodule (not recorded which). Some clones in this sample may be carry-over from other donors' samples.

This clone was observed many times. At one end, the junction sequence differs from germline, possibly due to a read error. This CDR3 is also generated by other DNA sequences in the sample. The chain combines TRBV6-2 or TRBV6-3 with TRBJ1-2; no definite D call. Germline CDR1 MNHEY, CDR2 SVGEGT. There are 13 residues in the CDR3. The CDR3 bases are TGTGCCAGCAGTTACAGTCTTCGGGATGGCTATACCTTC. As protein: CASSYSLRDGYTF.

Remarks on this clone: A much larger clone differs from this one at a single base, so this may be a read error. The rearrangement joins TRBV30 to TRBJ2-5; a possible D gene is TRBD2 (6 bases). Germline lookup yields CDR1 GTSNPN and CDR2 SVGIG (reference sequence). The CDR3 is made up of 13 amino acids. CDR3 protein: CTWEAGRRETQYF. DNA of the CDR3: TGTACCTGGGAGGCGGGGCGGCGAGAGACCCAGTACTTC.

This clone was observed a few times. A single base separates this from a much larger clone, so it may be a read error. The genes are TRBV3-1 and TRBJ1-5; D unresolved. This CDR3 region has 15 residues. Looked up from germline, CDR1 is LGHDT and CDR2 is YNNKEL (reference sequence). The CDR3 region is CANSSFGYSNQPQHF. Written as DNA, the CDR3 is TGTGCCAACAGCTCTTTTGGGTACAGCAATCAGCCCCAGCATTTT.

This clone showed up many times. One junction end disagrees with the germline gene, perhaps due to a read error. The chain has TRBV7-7 and TRBJ2-1, with 10 bases identical to TRBD2. The germline V gene encodes CDR1 SSHAT and CDR2 FNYEAQ (reference sequence). CDR3 length: 15 amino acids. CDR3 in DNA: TGTGCTAGCAGCCCTCTAGCGGGAGTCTACAATGAGCAGTTCTTC. This gives the protein CASSPLAGVYNEQFF.

This clone is deemed medium-sized. The CDR3: CASSYQGKAYEQYF. The CDR3 nucleotides read TGTGCCAGCAGTTATCAGGGGAAAGCCTACGAGCAGTACTTC. This rearrangement joins TRBV27 to TRBJ2-7; D is perhaps TRBD1 (6 bases). With 4 bases removed from V and 2 bases from J, the gap between germline ends came to 12 bases. The germline V gene encodes CDR1 MNHEY and CDR2 SMNVEV (reference sequence). CDR3 length: 14 residues.

In this sample, this clone turned up many times. V usage is TRBV7-2 and J usage is TRBJ2-7; the D gene is possibly TRBD1 (6 bases). CDR3 length: 14 amino acids. The V gene lost 6 bases and the J gene lost 3 bases, with 15 bases spanning the gap. The germline V gene has CDR1 SGHTA and CDR2 FQGNSA. The DNA for the CDR3 is TGTGCCAGCAGTCCAAGCCGGACAGTCTACGAGCAGTACTTC. It specifies CASSPSRTVYEQYF.

This clone was counted many times. This chain joins TRBV6-5 and TRBJ2-1; the match to TRBD1 covers 9 bases. V dropped 5 bases and J dropped 7; count of bases not matched to a gene: 21. The CDR3 is made up of 19 amino acids. Germline CDR1 and CDR2: MNHEY and SVGAGI. The CDR3 DNA reads as TGTGCCAGCAGTCTCCGGGGGACAGGGTCGCCCTCAGAACGGAATGAGCAGTTCTTC. Protein product: CASSLRGTGSPSERNEQFF.

This clone was recorded many times. The chain recombines TRBV2 with TRBJ2-5, with D hard to call. Trimming took off 8 bases at V and 3 bases at J, with 7 bases between the two ends. Germline V gene data show CDR1 as SNHLY and CDR2 as FYNNEI. The CDR3 length is 11 residues. The CDR3 sequence is CASSREETQYF. The CDR3 region has the DNA TGTGCCAGCTCGAGAGAAGAGACCCAGTACTTC.

This clone appeared many times. The J gene is TRBJ1-1, the V gene TRBV7-2; possibly TRBD1 for D (6 bases). V gave up 4 bases and J gave up 4 bases, with 16 bases separating them. Germline lookup yields CDR1 SGHTA and CDR2 FQGNSA. The CDR3 consists of 15 residues. The DNA of the CDR3 is TGTGCCAGCAGCTCCGGACCCAGGGGAGGCACTGAAGCTTTCTTT. This encodes CASSSGPRGGTEAFF.

Ten or more counts support this clone. V gene TRBV20-1 combines with J gene TRBJ2-7; 9 bases agree with TRBD2. CDR3 length equals 14 residues. The J segment lost 1 base and the V segment lost 6 bases, leaving 7 bases of the junction unmatched. CDR1 is DFQATT, CDR2 SNEGSKA, per germline (reference sequence). The CDR3 coding sequence is TGCAGTGCAGCGGGGGGCATCAAGTCCTACGAGCAGTACTTC. Amino acid sequence: CSAAGGIKSYEQYF.

Remarks on this clone: Possible read error: a much larger clone is one base away. Other DNA sequences in this sample translate to the same CDR3. The CDR3 sequence is CASSLATSGSDTQYF. CDR3 in DNA: TGTGCCAGCAGCTTGGCGACTAGCGGGAGTGATACGCAGTATTTT. The chain links TRBV5-5 to TRBJ2-3; 12 bases agree with TRBD2. This CDR3 is built from 15 residues. Germline lookup yields CDR1 SGHKS and CDR2 YYEKEE (reference sequence). The trim removed 0 bases at V and 6 bases at J, leaving 2 bases unmatched.

This clone was recorded at least ten times. The chain employs TRBV19 and TRBJ1-1, with D hard to call. Trimming removed 2 bases from V and 2 bases from J, with 6 bases in between. The CDR3 totals 13 residues. The germline V gene encodes CDR1 LNHDA and CDR2 SQIVND (reference sequence). Here the CDR3 reads CASSIQYNTEAFF. CDR3 nucleotides: TGTGCCAGTAGTATACAGTATAACACTGAAGCTTTCTTT.

At least ten counts were recorded for this clone. The chain has TRBV28 and TRBJ1-1, with unresolved D. V shed 4 bases and J shed 0 bases, with 3 bases lying between them. The CDR3 is 12 residues long. Germline V gives CDR1 MDHEN, CDR2 SYDVKM. This CDR3 is CASSSVNTEAFF. Here the CDR3 DNA reads TGTGCCAGCAGTTCAGTGAACACTGAAGCTTTCTTT.

In its sample, this clone was seen many times. The chain carries TRBV6-5 and TRBJ1-2, with TRBD1 matching over 10 bases. CDR1 and CDR2 from the germline V gene are MNHEY and SVGAGI. This CDR3 is built from 15 residues. V trimming: 2 bases; J trimming: 4 bases; junction bases outside the gene matches: 4. CDR3 sequence reads: CASSYPGQGSYGYTF. In nucleotides, the CDR3 is TGTGCCAGCAGTTACCCGGGACAGGGGAGCTATGGCTACACCTTC.

This clone was detected many times. This chain connects TRBV12-3 or TRBV12-4 to TRBJ2-5; D is possibly TRBD2 (6 bases). This CDR3 is built from 14 residues. The V gene lost 5 bases and the J gene lost 2 bases, with 12 bases spanning the gap. Written as DNA, the CDR3 is TGTGCCAGCAGTCACGCGGGGCAACAAGAGACCCAGTACTTC. Translated, it gives CASSHAGQQETQYF.

This clone was counted ten times or more. This sequence joins TRBV6-1 and TRBJ1-2, with unresolved D. Germline V gene lookup returns CDR1 MNHNS and CDR2 SASEGT. This CDR3 has 11 amino acids. V lost 8 bases to trimming and J lost 1 base, with 5 bases between them. Here the CDR3 DNA reads TGTGCCAGCCGGAGTAACTATGGCTACACCTTC. Translated, it gives CASRSNYGYTF.

This clone has ten or more counts. This chain connects TRBV10-2 to TRBJ2-7; TRBD1 matches 8 bases. This CDR3 is 16 amino acids long. The germline CDR1 and CDR2 sequences are WSHSY and SAAADI. Unmatched junction bases numbered 9, after V lost 2 bases and J lost 3 bases. The CDR3 here is CASSEPAGRGLYEQYF. The CDR3, as DNA: TGCGCCAGCAGTGAGCCCGCGGGCAGGGGGCTCTACGAGCAGTACTTC.

Ten or more counts support this clone. This sequence joins TRBV2 and TRBJ1-4; perhaps TRBD1 as D (6 bases). This CDR3 spans 14 amino acids. Germline V CDR1 and CDR2: SNHLY, FYNNEI. Trimming cost V 6 bases and J 4 bases, with 12 bases left between them. The DNA for the CDR3 is TGTGCCAGCAGACCGGGACAAGTTAATGAAAAACTGTTTTTT. Protein: CASRPGQVNEKLFF.

This clone was counted at least ten times. J is TRBJ1-2 and V is TRBV12-3 or TRBV12-4; D is unresolved. The V end lost 1 base, the J end lost 4 bases, and 7 bases lay between the germline ends. CDR3 length: 13 residues. CDR3 protein: CASSLGQSYGYTF. DNA of the CDR3: TGTGCCAGCAGTTTAGGTCAGAGCTATGGCTACACCTTC.

This clone was detected ten times or more. The gene calls are TRBV7-9 and TRBJ2-4, with 10 bases that match TRBD2. This CDR3 has 18 amino acids. After removal of 2 bases from V and 0 bases from J, the junction contained 7 bases not matched to a gene. Germline V CDR1 and CDR2: SEHNR, FQNEAQ (reference sequence). The CDR3 reads CASSLFGLAVVAKNIQYF. The CDR3 DNA reads TGTGCCAGCAGCTTATTCGGACTAGCGGTTGTAGCCAAAAACATTCAGTACTTC.

This clone was seen repeatedly, ten times or more. J is TRBJ2-3 and V is TRBV6-1; tentatively, D is TRBD1 (6 bases). The CDR3 covers 15 residues. Germline CDR1 MNHNS, CDR2 SASEGT. The V and J ends lost 8 bases and 0 bases respectively, with 15 bases between them. Written as DNA, the CDR3 is TGTGCCAGCTCGATCGGGACAACGAGCACAGATACGCAGTATTTT. Amino acids: CASSIGTTSTDTQYF.

Many counts were recorded for this clone. The V and J genes are TRBV5-4 and TRBJ2-1; 10 bases are shared with TRBD2. This CDR3 has 19 amino acids. V trimming: 2 bases; J trimming: 8 bases; junction bases outside the gene matches: 19. Germline values: CDR1 SGHNT, CDR2 YYREEE (reference sequence). The CDR3 DNA follows: TGTGCCAGCAGCTTTGCCACCCGACTAGCGGGTGCGGGGGACCATGAGCAGTTCTTC. As protein: CASSFATRLAGAGDHEQFF.